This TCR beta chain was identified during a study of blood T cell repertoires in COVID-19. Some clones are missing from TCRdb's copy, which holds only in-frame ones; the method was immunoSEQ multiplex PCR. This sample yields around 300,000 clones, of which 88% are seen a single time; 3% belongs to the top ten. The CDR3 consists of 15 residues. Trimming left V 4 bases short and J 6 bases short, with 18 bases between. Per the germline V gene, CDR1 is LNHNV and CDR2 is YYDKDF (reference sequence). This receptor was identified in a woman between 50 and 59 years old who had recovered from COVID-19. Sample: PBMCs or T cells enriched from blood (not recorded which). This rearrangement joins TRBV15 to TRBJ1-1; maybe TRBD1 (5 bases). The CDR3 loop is CATSIYSGLLAEAFF. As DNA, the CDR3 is TGTGCCACCAGCATATACTCAGGGTTGCTTGCTGAAGCTTTCTTT.